This T cell receptor beta chain appears in the sequencing data of a study of blood T cell repertoires in COVID-19. In the study's own analysis: Amplification with reference gene primers provided the estimates of nucleated cell counts. This table comes from immunoSEQ multiplex PCR, and its TCRdb copy is limited to in-frame clones, with some not included. The V and J calls and clone size are taken from that table; D and trimming were inferred from the DNA. This table holds 130,000 to 150,000 clones, 87% found once. Input material: peripheral blood. The source is a woman in her thirties or forties with acute or convalescent COVID-19.

CDR3 sequence: CASSWENYGYTF. The CDR3 DNA follows: TGCGCCAGCAGCTGGGAGAACTATGGCTACACCTTC. V gene TRBV5-1 combines with J gene TRBJ1-2; D gene ambiguous. Trimming stripped 3 bases from V and 2 bases from J, with 5 bases between. The CDR3 sequence is 12 residues long. Germline V gene sequence: CDR1 SGHRS, CDR2 YFSETQ.